The present entry profiles one TCR beta chain with its context. Sequenced by immunoSEQ multiplex PCR; TCRdb stores in-frame clones only, minus some. The sample lists about 240,000 clones; roughly 91% were seen once. With V trimmed by 5 bases and J by 7 bases, 7 bases remained unmatched. Per germline, CDR1 SGHTA and CDR2 FQGNSA. The CDR3 runs 14 residues. This sample was taken from a study of blood T cell repertoires in COVID-19. The wider study: Material from acute and convalescent COVID-19 was sourced from the United States, Italy and Spain. The cDNA or gDNA used as material had been derived from T cells, B-cell-depleted T cells, or PBMCs.

The sequenced material came from PBMCs or T cells enriched from blood (not recorded which). The source is a woman aged 25 to 45 who had recovered from COVID-19. This rearrangement joins TRBV7-2 to TRBJ1-4, with TRBD1 matching over 7 bases. The CDR3 protein is CASSQGVRPEKLFF. The CDR3 DNA reads TGTGCCAGCAGCCAGGGGGTGCGCCCTGAAAAACTGTTTTTT. The full variable domain, completed using reference TRBV7-2 and TRBJ1-4, is GAGVSQSPSNKVTEKGKDVELRCDPISGHTALYWYRQSLGQGLEFLIYFQGNSAPDKSGLPSDRFSAERTGGSVSTLTIQRTQQEDSAVYLCASSQGVRPEKLFFGSGTQLSVL.